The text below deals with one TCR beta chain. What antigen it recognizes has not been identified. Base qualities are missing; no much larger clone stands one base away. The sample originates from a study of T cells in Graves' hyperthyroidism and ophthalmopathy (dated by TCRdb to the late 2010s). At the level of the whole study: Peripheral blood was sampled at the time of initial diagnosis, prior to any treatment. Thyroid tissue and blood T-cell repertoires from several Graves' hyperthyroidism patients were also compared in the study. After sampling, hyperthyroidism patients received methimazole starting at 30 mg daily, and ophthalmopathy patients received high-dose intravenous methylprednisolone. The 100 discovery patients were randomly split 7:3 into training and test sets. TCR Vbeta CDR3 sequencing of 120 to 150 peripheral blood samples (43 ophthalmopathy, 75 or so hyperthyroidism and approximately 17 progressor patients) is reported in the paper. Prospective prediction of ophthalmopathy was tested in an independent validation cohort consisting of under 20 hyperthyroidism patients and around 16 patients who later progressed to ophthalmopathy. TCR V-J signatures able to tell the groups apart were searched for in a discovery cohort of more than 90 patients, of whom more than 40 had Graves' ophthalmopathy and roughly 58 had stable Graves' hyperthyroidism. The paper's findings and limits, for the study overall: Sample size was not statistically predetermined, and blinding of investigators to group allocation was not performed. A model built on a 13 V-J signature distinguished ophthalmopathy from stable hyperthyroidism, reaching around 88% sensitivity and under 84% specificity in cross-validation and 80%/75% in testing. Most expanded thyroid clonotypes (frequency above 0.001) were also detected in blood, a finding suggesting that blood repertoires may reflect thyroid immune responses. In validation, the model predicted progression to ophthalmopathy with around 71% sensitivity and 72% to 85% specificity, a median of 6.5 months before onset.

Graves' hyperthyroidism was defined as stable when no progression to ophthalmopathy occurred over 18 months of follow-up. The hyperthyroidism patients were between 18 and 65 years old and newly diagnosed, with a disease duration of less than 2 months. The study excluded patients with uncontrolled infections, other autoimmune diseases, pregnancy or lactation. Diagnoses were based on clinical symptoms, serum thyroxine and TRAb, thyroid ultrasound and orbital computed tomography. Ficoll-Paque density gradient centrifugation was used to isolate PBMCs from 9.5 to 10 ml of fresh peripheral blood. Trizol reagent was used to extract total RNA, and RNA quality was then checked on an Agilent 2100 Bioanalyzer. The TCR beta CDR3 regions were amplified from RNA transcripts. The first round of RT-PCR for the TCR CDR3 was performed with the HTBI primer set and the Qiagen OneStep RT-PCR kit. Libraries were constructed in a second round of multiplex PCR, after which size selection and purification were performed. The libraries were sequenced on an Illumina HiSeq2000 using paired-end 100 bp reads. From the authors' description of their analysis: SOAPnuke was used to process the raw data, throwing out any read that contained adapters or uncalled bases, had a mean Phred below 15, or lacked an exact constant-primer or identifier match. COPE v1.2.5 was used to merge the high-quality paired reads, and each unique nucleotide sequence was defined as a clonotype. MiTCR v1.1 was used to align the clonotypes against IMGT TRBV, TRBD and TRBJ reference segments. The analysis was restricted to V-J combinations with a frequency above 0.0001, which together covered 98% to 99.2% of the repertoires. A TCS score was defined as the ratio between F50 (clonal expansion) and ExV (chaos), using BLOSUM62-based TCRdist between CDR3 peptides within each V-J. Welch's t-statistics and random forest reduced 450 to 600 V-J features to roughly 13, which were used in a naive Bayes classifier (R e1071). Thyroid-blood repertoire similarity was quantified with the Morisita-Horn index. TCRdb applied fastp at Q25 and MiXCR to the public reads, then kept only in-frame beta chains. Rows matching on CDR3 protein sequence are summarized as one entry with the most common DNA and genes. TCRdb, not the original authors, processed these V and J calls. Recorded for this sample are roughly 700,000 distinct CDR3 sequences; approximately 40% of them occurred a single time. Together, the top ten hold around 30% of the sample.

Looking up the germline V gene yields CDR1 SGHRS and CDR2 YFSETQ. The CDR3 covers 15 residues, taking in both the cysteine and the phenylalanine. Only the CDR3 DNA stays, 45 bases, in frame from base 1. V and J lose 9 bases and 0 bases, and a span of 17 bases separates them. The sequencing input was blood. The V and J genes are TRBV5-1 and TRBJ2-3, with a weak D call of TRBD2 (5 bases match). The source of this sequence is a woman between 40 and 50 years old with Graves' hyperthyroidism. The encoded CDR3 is CATRTGMLSTDTQYF. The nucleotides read TGCGCCACTAGAACGGGGATGCTTAGCACAGATACGCAGTATTTT.